Below, 30 T cell receptor beta chains from the same sample are listed, as sequenced in a study of blood T cell repertoires in COVID-19. Sequenced by immunoSEQ multiplex PCR; TCRdb stores in-frame clones only, minus some. The data hold approximately 100,000 clones, with roughly 80% observed a single time. The sample consisted of peripheral blood. The source of these receptors is a woman in her sixties or seventies with acute or convalescent COVID-19.

The chain joins TRBV7-2 to TRBJ1-5; TRBD1 matches 7 bases. This CDR3 region has 14 residues. The germline V gene has CDR1 SGHTA and CDR2 FQGNSA. V lost 6 bases and J lost 1; bases outside the gene matches: 3. The CDR3 nucleotides are TGTGCCAGCAGTCGGGACAGCAGCAATCAGCCCCAGCATTTT. Residues: CASSRDSSNQPQHF.

V and J are TRBV6-5 and TRBJ2-7, with D perhaps matching TRBD1 (5 bases). From germline, CDR1 is MNHEY and CDR2 SVGAGI. V was shortened by 2 bases and J by 0 bases, with 11 bases between the two germline ends. The CDR3 contains 15 residues. Here the CDR3 DNA reads TGTGCCAGCAGTTACCAGGGTCCCCTCTCCTACGAGCAGTACTTC. Its translation is CASSYQGPLSYEQYF.

The V call is TRBV5-1, the J call TRBJ2-7; the D gene is possibly TRBD1 (5 bases). Germline V gives CDR1 SGHRS, CDR2 YFSETQ. The CDR3 extends over 16 amino acids. V was trimmed by 2 bases and J by 2 bases, leaving 17 bases between them. The CDR3 nucleotides read TGCGCCAGCAGCTTTGTAAGGGGCAGCATTACCTACGAGCAGTACTTC. Its protein is CASSFVRGSITYEQYF.

The chain has TRBV3-1 (or the pseudogene TRBV3-2) and TRBJ2-5, with D maybe TRBD2 (6 bases). CDR3 length: 17 amino acids. Trimming removed 0 bases from V and 1 base from J, with 15 bases in between. CDR1 is LGHDT and CDR2 is YNNKEL in the germline V gene (reference sequence). CDR3 amino acids: CASSQDAASESQETQYF. The CDR3 bases are TGTGCCAGCAGCCAAGATGCGGCTAGCGAGTCCCAAGAGACCCAGTACTTC.

V is TRBV3-1 (or the pseudogene TRBV3-2) and J is TRBJ2-5; 11 nucleotides align to TRBD2. The CDR3 length is 19 residues. The germline CDR1 and CDR2 sequences are LGHDT and YNNKEL (reference sequence). The J segment lost 2 bases and the V segment lost 4 bases, leaving 15 bases of the junction unmatched. The CDR3 DNA reads TGTGCCAGCAGCCCGCTTAACCTTCCGGGACTAGCGGCACAAGAGACCCAGTACTTC. It translates to CASSPLNLPGLAAQETQYF.

The J gene is TRBJ1-1, the V gene TRBV9; D is perhaps TRBD1 (6 bases). The V gene's germline CDR1 is SGDLS and CDR2 YYNGEE. CDR3 size: 15 residues. Trimming took off 0 bases at V and 0 bases at J, with 9 bases between the two ends. CDR3 region: CASSVVGAMNTEAFF. The DNA for the CDR3 is TGTGCCAGCAGCGTAGTGGGGGCCATGAACACTGAAGCTTTCTTT.

The rearrangement joins TRBV28 to TRBJ2-2, with D unclear. Trimming removed 1 base from V and 1 base from J, with 7 bases in between. CDR3 length: 15 residues. Germline loops: CDR1 MDHEN, CDR2 SYDVKM. The CDR3, as DNA: TGTGCCAGCAGTTTATCCAGGTTGAACACCGGGGAGCTGTTTTTT. This codes for CASSLSRLNTGELFF.

The chain uses TRBV18 and TRBJ2-5, with 7 positions matching TRBD2. The trim removed 5 bases at V and 4 bases at J, leaving 16 bases unmatched. The CDR3 spans 17 residues. Germline lookup yields CDR1 KGHSH and CDR2 LQKENI. CDR3 residues: CASSSQSGAGRGETQYF. CDR3 bases: TGTGCCAGCTCATCACAAAGCGGGGCAGGCCGGGGAGAGACCCAGTACTTC.

The chain uses TRBV5-5 and TRBJ1-1, with D hard to call. V gave up 2 bases and J gave up 7 bases, with 6 bases separating them. Germline CDR1 reads SGHKS; CDR2 reads YYEKEE (reference sequence). The CDR3 contains 11 residues. CDR3 in DNA: TGTGCCAGCAGCTTCAGCGGTGAAGCTTTCTTT. Translating gives CASSFSGEAFF.

The CDR3 region has the DNA TGTGCCAGCAGTGGAGCTAGCGGCACGCAGTATTTT. Translating gives CASSGASGTQYF. This rearrangement joins TRBV6-1 to TRBJ2-3; 7 nucleotides line up with TRBD2. Losses at the gene ends were 4 bases for V and 9 bases for J; bases not matched to a gene: 4. Germline CDR1 and CDR2: MNHNS and SASEGT. This CDR3 comprises 12 residues.

The chain employs TRBV28 and TRBJ1-2; D is ambiguous. Germline V lookup: CDR1 MDHEN, CDR2 SYDVKM. CDR3 size: 16 residues. The V gene lost 6 bases and the J gene lost 6 bases, with 23 bases spanning the gap. The CDR3 DNA sequence: TGTGCCAGCAGCGGGGTGGGGAACTCGTTACGGGATGGCTACACCTTC. This sequence encodes CASSGVGNSLRDGYTF.

The chain combines TRBV19 with TRBJ2-1; D is ambiguous. V shed 4 bases and J shed 3 bases, with 7 bases lying between them. This CDR3 has 13 amino acids. CDR1 LNHDA and CDR2 SQIVND come from the germline V gene (reference sequence). The CDR3 DNA is TGTGCCAGTAGTAGATACAGCTACAATGAGCAGTTCTTC. Encoded protein: CASSRYSYNEQFF.

Comments on this clone: This specimen includes other DNA sequences encoding the same CDR3. The chain recombines TRBV5-1 with TRBJ1-5, with D possibly matching TRBD1 (5 bases). The CDR3 has 14 residues. The germline V gene encodes CDR1 SGHRS and CDR2 YFSETQ. V lost 0 bases, J lost 6 bases, and 10 bases lay in between. DNA of the CDR3: TGCGCCAGCAGCTTGGCGGGGGAAGGTCAGCCCCAGCATTTT. Translating gives CASSLAGEGQPQHF.

This clone was seen once. V is TRBV5-5 and J is TRBJ2-5, with 12 bases aligning to TRBD2. Germline V gene data show CDR1 as SGHKS and CDR2 as YYEKEE (reference sequence). J gave up 7 bases and V 1 base, and 8 bases lay outside the gene matches. The CDR3 totals 16 residues. The CDR3, as DNA: TGTGCCAGCAGCTTGTCTCTAGCGGGAGGGCCGGGGACCCAGTACTTC. As protein: CASSLSLAGGPGTQYF.

This clone has only one observation. The V gene is TRBV18, the J gene TRBJ1-4; D call uncertain. This CDR3 contains 15 residues. Trimming stripped 2 bases from V and 3 bases from J, with 10 bases between. Germline CDR1 is KGHSH and CDR2 is LQKENI. CDR3 nucleotides: TGTGCCAGCTCACCAAACAGTGCCTCTAATGAAAAACTGTTTTTT. It yields the protein CASSPNSASNEKLFF.

The chain couples TRBV30 to TRBJ2-2, with 10 bases matching TRBD2. The ends lost 1 base at V and 0 bases at J; junction bases unmatched: 2. The length of the CDR3 is 16 residues. Germline values: CDR1 GTSNPN, CDR2 SVGIG (reference sequence). CDR3 coding DNA: TGTGCCTGGAGTGACGGACTAGCGGCGAACACCGGGGAGCTGTTTTTT. Its protein is CAWSDGLAANTGELFF.

The rearrangement links TRBV19 to TRBJ1-5; D is perhaps TRBD1 (5 bases). CDR3 size: 15 residues. The ends were cut back, 9 bases at V and 1 base at J, with 16 bases in the middle. Germline-derived CDR1 and CDR2 are LNHDA and SQIVND (reference sequence). Here the CDR3 reads CASSDQAGSNQPQHF. CDR3 DNA: TGTGCCAGCAGCGATCAGGCAGGGAGCAATCAGCCCCAGCATTTT.

The rearrangement uses TRBV6-6 and TRBJ1-1, with TRBD1 matching 7 bases. The germline gives CDR1 MNHNY, CDR2 SVGAGI (reference sequence). V trimming: 0 bases; J trimming: 4 bases; junction bases outside the gene matches: 8. CDR3 length equals 16 residues. The CDR3 DNA follows: TGTGCCAGCAGTTACTCCCGGACAGGAGTGGGCACTGAAGCTTTCTTT. Protein product: CASSYSRTGVGTEAFF.

This chain uses TRBV5-4 with TRBJ2-1; 7 bases are shared with TRBD1. The CDR3 spans 15 residues. Germline V gene lookup returns CDR1 SGHNT and CDR2 YYREEE (reference sequence). Trimming cost V 3 bases and J 7 bases; bases outside gene matches: 10. CDR3 nucleotides: TGTGCCAGCAGCTCCCAACAGGGGCTCGGGAATGAGCAGTTCTTC. It translates to CASSSQQGLGNEQFF.

This clone was found a few times. The V and J genes are TRBV6-5 and TRBJ1-1; 8 positions match TRBD1. Losses at the gene ends were 6 bases for V and 2 bases for J; bases not matched to a gene: 8. The length of the CDR3 is 15 residues. CDR1 is MNHEY, CDR2 SVGAGI, per germline. CDR3 sequence (DNA): TGTGCCAGCAGGGTTGGCGGACAGGGAAACACTGAAGCTTTCTTT. Translated: CASRVGGQGNTEAFF.

This sequence joins TRBV9 and TRBJ2-3; perhaps TRBD1 as D (6 bases). There are 14 residues in the CDR3. The V and J ends lost 4 bases and 1 base respectively, with 10 bases between them. The germline V gene has CDR1 SGDLS and CDR2 YYNGEE. The CDR3 DNA follows: TGTGCCAGCAGCCTACGGACAGGCACAGATACGCAGTATTTT. It yields the protein CASSLRTGTDTQYF.

V and J are TRBV18 and TRBJ2-7; D might be TRBD1 (6 bases). V dropped 2 bases and J dropped 3 bases, with 11 bases sitting between them. The CDR3 runs 14 residues. Germline-derived CDR1 and CDR2 are KGHSH and LQKENI. The CDR3 loop reads CASSPYGQNYEQYF. Here the CDR3 DNA reads TGTGCCAGCTCACCATATGGACAGAACTACGAGCAGTACTTC. The full variable domain, its missing parts supplied by reference TRBV18 and TRBJ2-7, is NAGVMQNPRHLVRRRGQEARLRCSPMKGHSHVYWYRQLPEEGLKFMVYLQKENIIDESGMPKERFSAEFPKEGPSILRIQQVVRGDSAAYFCASSPYGQNYEQYFGPGTRLTVT.

This sequence joins TRBV6-6 and TRBJ2-4; D remains ambiguous. Germline V CDR1 and CDR2: MNHNY, SVGAGI (reference sequence). The CDR3 covers 14 residues. The germline V and J ends were trimmed by 0 bases and 3 bases, with 6 bases remaining between them. CDR3 protein: CASSYSRNKNIQYF. CDR3 DNA: TGTGCCAGCAGTTACTCGCGAAACAAAAACATTCAGTACTTC.

The chain has TRBV6-5 and TRBJ2-1, with 8 nucleotides matching TRBD1. Germline trimming cut 9 bases from V and 5 bases from J; bases unmatched to any gene: 6. The CDR3 length is 13 residues. Germline CDR1 is MNHEY and CDR2 is SVGAGI. CDR3 sequence (DNA): TGTGCCAGTAGACAGGGGATGCACAATGAGCAGTTCTTC. This codes for CASRQGMHNEQFF.

The chain carries TRBV5-1 and TRBJ1-1; 8 positions agree with TRBD1. The CDR3 is made up of 17 amino acids. Germline V gene data show CDR1 as SGHRS and CDR2 as YFSETQ. After removal of 4 bases from V and 6 bases from J, the junction contained 17 bases not matched to a gene. The CDR3 nucleotides are TGCGCCAGCAGCCAATACGCCCAGGGGGCGTCAAACTCTGAAGCTTTCTTT. Protein sequence: CASSQYAQGASNSEAFF.

The chain couples TRBV19 to TRBJ1-5; perhaps TRBD1 as D (6 bases). Germline lookup yields CDR1 LNHDA and CDR2 SQIVND (reference sequence). Trimming took off 5 bases at V and 6 bases at J, with 14 bases between the two ends. The CDR3 contains 14 residues. The CDR3 loop reads CASSEGGAFQPQHF. CDR3 DNA sequence: TGTGCCAGTAGTGAAGGGGGGGCATTTCAGCCCCAGCATTTT. Full variable domain (remainder filled in from reference TRBV19 and TRBJ1-5): DGGITQSPKYLFRKEGQNVTLSCEQNLNHDAMYWYRQDPGQGLRLIYYSQIVNDFQKGDIAEGYSVSREKKESFPLTVTSAQKNPTAFYLCASSEGGAFQPQHFGDGTRLSIL.

This chain connects TRBV12-3 or TRBV12-4 to TRBJ1-6, with D perhaps matching TRBD1 (6 bases). Trimming cost V 6 bases and J 5 bases, with 8 bases left between them. The CDR3 has 13 residues. CDR3 sequence (DNA): TGTGCCAGCAGGTGGACAGATAATTCACCCCTCCACTTT. It is translated as CASRWTDNSPLHF.

The gene calls are TRBV7-2 and TRBJ2-1, with 8 bases identical to TRBD2. The CDR3 runs 15 residues. The germline CDR1 and CDR2 sequences are SGHTA and FQGNSA. The V segment lost 5 bases and the J segment 2 bases; nucleotides outside the gene matches: 5. CDR3 nucleotides: TGTGCCAGCAGCATCCCCGGGGGGGCCTACAATGAGCAGTTCTTC. Its protein product is CASSIPGGAYNEQFF.

The rearrangement joins TRBV3-1 (or the pseudogene TRBV3-2) to TRBJ2-5; TRBD2 matches 9 bases. Germline trimming cut 4 bases from V and 4 bases from J; bases unmatched to any gene: 10. The CDR3 loop spans 16 amino acids. Looked up from germline, CDR1 is LGHDT and CDR2 is YNNKEL (reference sequence). The DNA for the CDR3 is TGTGCCAGCAGCCTATTTGCGGGGGGGGCCGGAGAGACCCAGTACTTC. Protein product: CASSLFAGGAGETQYF.

The chain is built from TRBV30 and TRBJ1-3; D might be TRBD1 (5 bases). Trimming shortened V by 3 bases and J by 0 bases, and 12 bases separated the two germline ends. The length of the CDR3 is 15 residues. Per the germline V gene, CDR1 is GTSNPN and CDR2 is SVGIG (reference sequence). The DNA for the CDR3 is TGTGCCTGGAGCGGGGACTCGAGCTCTGGAAACACCATATATTTT. It specifies CAWSGDSSSGNTIYF.